This TCR beta chain was sequenced for a study of control samples from healthy donors and cancer patients. Sequencing was performed with immunoSEQ multiplex PCR; in TCRdb, only in-frame clones are kept and a portion is missing. The table records approximately 150,000 clones, 80% to 95% of them present only once. This clone was observed a handful of times. There are 13 residues in the CDR3. V was trimmed by 8 bases and J by 5 bases, leaving 15 bases between them. Germline V gene data show CDR1 as MNHEY and CDR2 as SVGAGI. This chain connects TRBV6-5 to TRBJ1-2; possibly TRBD1 for D (6 bases). The TCR comes from a man aged 18 to 29 in good health. The sample taken for sequencing was blood. The CDR3 here is CASVQGFRYGYTF. Written as DNA, the CDR3 is TGTGCCAGCGTTCAGGGGTTTAGATATGGCTACACCTTC.